Shown below are 5 T cell receptor beta chains from a single sample sequenced in a study of siplizumab effects on memory and regulatory T cells. Generated by immunoSEQ multiplex PCR, the TCRdb table keeps only in-frame clones and is missing some. The table has around 100,000 clones, over 90% seen once; the top ten hold approximately 12%. The specimen was non-Treg CD4+ T cells sorted from blood. Source of these receptors: a human donor in good health.

This clone was counted between two and nine times. V is TRBV19 and J is TRBJ2-2; D is undetermined. This CDR3 region has 14 residues. Germline V gene lookup returns CDR1 LNHDA and CDR2 SQIVND (reference sequence). With 7 bases removed from V and 3 bases from J, the gap between germline ends came to 12 bases. CDR3: CASKTQSDTGELFF. The CDR3 DNA reads as TGTGCCAGTAAGACACAGTCGGACACCGGGGAGCTGTTTTTT.

The chain couples TRBV9 to TRBJ2-7; D is uncertain. The CDR3 length is 14 residues. Germline CDR1 and CDR2: SGDLS and YYNGEE. The V end was cut by 0 bases, the J end by 0 bases, with 7 bases between. The chain's CDR3 is CASSVGRDSYEQYF. The DNA for the CDR3 is TGTGCCAGCAGCGTAGGCCGTGACTCCTACGAGCAGTACTTC.

V gene TRBV4-2 combines with J gene TRBJ1-1, with TRBD1 as a possible D gene (6 bases). Germline V lookup: CDR1 LGHNA, CDR2 YNFKEQ. V was shortened by 3 bases and J by 1 base, with 12 bases between the two germline ends. The CDR3 is made up of 15 amino acids. CDR3 protein: CASSQRGSGNTEAFF. Here the CDR3 DNA reads TGTGCCAGCAGCCAGAGGGGGTCGGGGAACACTGAAGCTTTCTTT.

The V gene is TRBV19, the J gene TRBJ2-1, with 13 bases aligning to TRBD2. The V gene end was trimmed by 5 bases and the J gene end by 4 bases; junction bases not matched to a gene: 5. The CDR3 runs to 16 residues. Germline V gives CDR1 LNHDA, CDR2 SQIVND (reference sequence). DNA for the CDR3: TGTGCCAGTAGTTCGAGGGGACTAGCGGGGTACAATGAGCAGTTCTTC. Translating gives CASSSRGLAGYNEQFF. The full variable domain, with the rest looked up from reference TRBV19 and TRBJ2-1, is DGGITQSPKYLFRKEGQNVTLSCEQNLNHDAMYWYRQDPGQGLRLIYYSQIVNDFQKGDIAEGYSVSREKKESFPLTVTSAQKNPTAFYLCASSSRGLAGYNEQFFGPGTRLTVL.

The chain has TRBV7-9 and TRBJ1-1, with 10 bases fitting TRBD1. The germline CDR1 and CDR2 sequences are SEHNR and FQNEAQ (reference sequence). V gave up 5 bases and J gave up 5 bases; unmatched junction bases: 8. This CDR3 region has 15 residues. The CDR3: CASSRRDRGSTEAFF. The CDR3 DNA reads TGTGCCAGCAGCCGCCGGGACAGGGGAAGTACTGAAGCTTTCTTT.